Given below is one T cell receptor (beta chain) in context. The antigen is unknown. This sample is part of a study of a mutant IDH1 vaccine in newly diagnosed glioma. Turning to the study itself: Patients got their first vaccination 4-6 weeks after radiotherapy alone, or with temozolomide cycles. Receipt of radiotherapy, temozolomide, or both preceded the study, and most received both. Visits V12 and V13 fell at weeks 35 and 47, respectively.

Generated by immunoSEQ multiplex PCR, the TCRdb table keeps only in-frame clones and is missing some. The sample holds around 69,000 clones, around 87% seen once. Documented time point: week 35, safety follow-up. Every vaccination contained 300 ug of the mutant IDH1 20-mer peptide and was paired with topical imiquimod. In weeks 1, 3, 5, 7, 11, 15, 19 and 23, patients were vaccinated. The CDR3 is 16 residues long. Looked up from germline, CDR1 is SEHNR and CDR2 is FQNEAQ (reference sequence). Sequencing used PBMCs, obtained from a glioma patient whose treatment included an IDH1 peptide vaccine. The V gene is TRBV7-9, the J gene TRBJ2-5; TRBD1 or TRBD2 may be the D gene (5 bases each). The DNA end is a closer match to TRBJ2-7, so the J assignment may be wrong. The receptor's source is a man aged 30 to 39 with glioma. The CDR3 region is CASSFSNGANFYEQYF. The CDR3 region has the DNA TGTGCCAGCAGCTTTAGCAACGGGGCGAACTTCTACGAGCAGTACTTC.